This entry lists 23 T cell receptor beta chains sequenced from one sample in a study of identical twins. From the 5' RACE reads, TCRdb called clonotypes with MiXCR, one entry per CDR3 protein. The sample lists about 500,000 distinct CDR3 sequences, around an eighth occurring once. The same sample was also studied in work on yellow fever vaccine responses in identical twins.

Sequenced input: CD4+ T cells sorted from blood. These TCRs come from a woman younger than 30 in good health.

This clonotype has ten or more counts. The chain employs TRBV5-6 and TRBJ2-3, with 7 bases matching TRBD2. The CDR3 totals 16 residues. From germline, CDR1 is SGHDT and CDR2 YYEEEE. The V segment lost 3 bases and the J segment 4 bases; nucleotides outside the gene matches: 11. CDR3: CASSWEGGRGADTQYF. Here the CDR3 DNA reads TGTGCCAGCAGCTGGGAGGGTGGCCGCGGCGCAGATACGCAGTATTTT.

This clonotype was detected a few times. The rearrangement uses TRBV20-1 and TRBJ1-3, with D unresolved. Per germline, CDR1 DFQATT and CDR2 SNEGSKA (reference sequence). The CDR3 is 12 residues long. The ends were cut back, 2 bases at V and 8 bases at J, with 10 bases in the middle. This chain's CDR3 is CSARRDTDTIYF. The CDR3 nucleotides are TGCAGTGCTAGACGTGACACTGACACCATATATTTT.

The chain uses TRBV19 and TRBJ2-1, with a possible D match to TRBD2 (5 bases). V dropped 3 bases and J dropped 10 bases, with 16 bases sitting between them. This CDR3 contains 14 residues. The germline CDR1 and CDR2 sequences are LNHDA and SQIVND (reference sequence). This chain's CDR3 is CASSIGGNKAEQFF. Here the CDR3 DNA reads TGTGCCAGTAGTATTGGAGGCAACAAAGCGGAGCAGTTCTTC.

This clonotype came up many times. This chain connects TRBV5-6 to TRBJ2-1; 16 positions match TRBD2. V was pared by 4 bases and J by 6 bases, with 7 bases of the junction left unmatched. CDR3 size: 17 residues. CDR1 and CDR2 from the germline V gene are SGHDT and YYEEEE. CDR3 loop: CASSPGLAGGPGNEQFF. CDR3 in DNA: TGTGCCAGCAGCCCGGGACTAGCGGGAGGGCCAGGCAATGAGCAGTTCTTC. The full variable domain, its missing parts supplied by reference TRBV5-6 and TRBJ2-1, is DAGVTQSPTHLIKTRGQQVTLRCSPKSGHDTVSWYQQALGQGPQFIFQYYEEEERQRGNFPDRFSGHQFPNYSSELNVNALLLGDSALYLCASSPGLAGGPGNEQFFGPGTRLTVL.

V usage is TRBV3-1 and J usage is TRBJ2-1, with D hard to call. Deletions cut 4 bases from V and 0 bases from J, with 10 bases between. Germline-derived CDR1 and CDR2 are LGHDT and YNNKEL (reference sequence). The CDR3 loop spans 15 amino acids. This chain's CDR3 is CASSPSTNSYNEQFF. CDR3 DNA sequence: TGTGCCAGCAGCCCCTCAACTAACTCCTACAATGAGCAGTTCTTC.

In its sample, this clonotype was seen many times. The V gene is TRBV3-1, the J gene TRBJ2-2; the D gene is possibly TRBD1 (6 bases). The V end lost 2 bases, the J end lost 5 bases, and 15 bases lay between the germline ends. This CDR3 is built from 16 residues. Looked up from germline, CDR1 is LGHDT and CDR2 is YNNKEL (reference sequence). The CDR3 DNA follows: TGTGCCAGCAGCCAAAGGTGGGGACAACGTACCGGGGAGCTGTTTTTT. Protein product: CASSQRWGQRTGELFF.

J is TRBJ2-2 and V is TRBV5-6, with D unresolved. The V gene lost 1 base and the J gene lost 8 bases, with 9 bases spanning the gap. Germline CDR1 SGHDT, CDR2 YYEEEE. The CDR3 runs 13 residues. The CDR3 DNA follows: TGTGCCAGCAGCTTGTTTGTTCCGGGGGAGCTGTTTTTT. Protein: CASSLFVPGELFF.

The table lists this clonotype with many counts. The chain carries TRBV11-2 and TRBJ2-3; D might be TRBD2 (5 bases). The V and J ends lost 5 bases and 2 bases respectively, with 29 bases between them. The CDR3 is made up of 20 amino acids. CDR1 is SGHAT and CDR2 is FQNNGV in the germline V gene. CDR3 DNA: TGTGCCAGCAGCCCAAGTCGGGGTCCCCCCGTAGGGCCCCTCACAGATACGCAGTATTTT. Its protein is CASSPSRGPPVGPLTDTQYF.

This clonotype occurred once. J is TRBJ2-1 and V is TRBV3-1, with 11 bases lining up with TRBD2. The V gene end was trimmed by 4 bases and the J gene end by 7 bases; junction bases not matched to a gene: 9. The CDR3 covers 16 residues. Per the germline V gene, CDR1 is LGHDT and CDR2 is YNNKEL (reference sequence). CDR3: CASSLPSGRTSNEQFF. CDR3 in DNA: TGTGCCAGCAGCCTGCCTAGCGGGAGGACCTCTAATGAGCAGTTCTTC.

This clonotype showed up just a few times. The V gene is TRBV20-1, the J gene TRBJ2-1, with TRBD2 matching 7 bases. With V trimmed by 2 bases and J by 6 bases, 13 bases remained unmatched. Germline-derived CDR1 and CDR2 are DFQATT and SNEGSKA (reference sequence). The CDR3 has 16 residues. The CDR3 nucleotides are TGCAGTGCTAGACCTTCCGGGACTACTCTCATCAATGAGCAGTTCTTC. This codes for CSARPSGTTLINEQFF.

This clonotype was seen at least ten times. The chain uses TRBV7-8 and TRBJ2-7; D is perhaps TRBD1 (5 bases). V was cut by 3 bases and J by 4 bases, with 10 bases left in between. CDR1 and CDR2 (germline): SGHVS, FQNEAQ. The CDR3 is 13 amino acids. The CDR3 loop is CASSFTGFYEQYF. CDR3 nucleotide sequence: TGTGCCAGCAGCTTTACAGGCTTTTACGAGCAGTACTTC.

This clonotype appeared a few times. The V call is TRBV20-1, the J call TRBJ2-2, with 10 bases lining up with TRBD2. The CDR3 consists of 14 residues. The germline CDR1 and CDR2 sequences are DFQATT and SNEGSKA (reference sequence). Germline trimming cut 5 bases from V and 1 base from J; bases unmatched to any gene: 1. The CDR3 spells CSAWTSGNTGELFF. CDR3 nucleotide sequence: TGCAGTGCTTGGACTAGCGGGAACACCGGGGAGCTGTTTTTT.

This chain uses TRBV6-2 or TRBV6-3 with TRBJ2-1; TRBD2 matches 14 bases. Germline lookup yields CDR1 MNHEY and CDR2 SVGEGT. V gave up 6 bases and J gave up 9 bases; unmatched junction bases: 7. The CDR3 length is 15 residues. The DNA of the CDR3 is TGTGCCAGCAGAGTGGGACTAGCGGGAGTAAGTGAGCAGTTCTTC. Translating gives CASRVGLAGVSEQFF.

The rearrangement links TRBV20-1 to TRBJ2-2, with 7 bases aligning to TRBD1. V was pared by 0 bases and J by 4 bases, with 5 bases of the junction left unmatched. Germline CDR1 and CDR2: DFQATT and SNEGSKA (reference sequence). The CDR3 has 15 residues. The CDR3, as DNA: TGCAGTGCTAGAGATAGGGGGCGAGGCACCGGGGAGCTGTTTTTT. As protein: CSARDRGRGTGELFF.

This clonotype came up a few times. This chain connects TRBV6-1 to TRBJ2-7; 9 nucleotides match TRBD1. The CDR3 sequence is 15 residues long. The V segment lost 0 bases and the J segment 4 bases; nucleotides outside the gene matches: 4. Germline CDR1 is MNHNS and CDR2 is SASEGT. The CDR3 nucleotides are TGTGCCAGCAGTGAAGCGGACAGGGGAGGGTACGAGCAGTACTTC. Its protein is CASSEADRGGYEQYF.

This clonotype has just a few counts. The CDR3 DNA reads as TGCAGTGCTCGCGCCGGGACAGCCTCCTACGAGCAGTACTTC. It yields the protein CSARAGTASYEQYF. The chain is built from TRBV20-1 and TRBJ2-7, with 7 positions matching TRBD1. Germline CDR1 DFQATT, CDR2 SNEGSKA (reference sequence). This CDR3 has 14 amino acids. Losses at the gene ends were 5 bases for V and 0 bases for J; bases not matched to a gene: 7.

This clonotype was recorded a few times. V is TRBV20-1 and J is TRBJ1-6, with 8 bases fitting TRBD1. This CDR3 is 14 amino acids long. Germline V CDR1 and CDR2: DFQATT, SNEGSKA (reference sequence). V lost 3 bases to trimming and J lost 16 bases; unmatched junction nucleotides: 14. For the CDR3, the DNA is TGCAGTGCTAGTATGACAGGGGCCGCGGGTGCTCTCCACTTT. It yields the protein CSASMTGAAGALHF.

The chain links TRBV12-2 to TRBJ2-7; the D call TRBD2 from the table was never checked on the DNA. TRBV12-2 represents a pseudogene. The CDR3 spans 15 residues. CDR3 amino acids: CASRLAPLATYEQYF. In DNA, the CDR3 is TGTGCAAGTCGCTTAGCACCACTAGCGACCTACGAGCAGTACTTC.

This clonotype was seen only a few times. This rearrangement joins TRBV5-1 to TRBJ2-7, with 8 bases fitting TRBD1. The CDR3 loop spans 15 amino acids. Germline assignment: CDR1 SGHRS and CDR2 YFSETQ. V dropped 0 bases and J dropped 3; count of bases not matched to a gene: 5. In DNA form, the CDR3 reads TGCGCCAGCAGCTTGGGGACAGGGATTTTCTACGAGCAGTACTTC. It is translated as CASSLGTGIFYEQYF.

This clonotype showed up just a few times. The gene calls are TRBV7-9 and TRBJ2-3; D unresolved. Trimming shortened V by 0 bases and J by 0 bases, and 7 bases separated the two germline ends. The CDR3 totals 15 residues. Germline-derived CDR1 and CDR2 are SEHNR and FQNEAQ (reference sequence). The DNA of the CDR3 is TGTGCCAGCAGCTTAGCCGAAGAGAGCACAGATACGCAGTATTTT. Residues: CASSLAEESTDTQYF.

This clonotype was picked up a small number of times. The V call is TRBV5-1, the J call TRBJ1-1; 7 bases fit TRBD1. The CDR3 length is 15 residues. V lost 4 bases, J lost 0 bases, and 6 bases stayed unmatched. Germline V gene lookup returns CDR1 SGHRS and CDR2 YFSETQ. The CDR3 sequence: CASSSLGQLNTEAFF. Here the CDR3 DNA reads TGCGCCAGCAGCAGCTTGGGACAGTTGAACACTGAAGCTTTCTTT.

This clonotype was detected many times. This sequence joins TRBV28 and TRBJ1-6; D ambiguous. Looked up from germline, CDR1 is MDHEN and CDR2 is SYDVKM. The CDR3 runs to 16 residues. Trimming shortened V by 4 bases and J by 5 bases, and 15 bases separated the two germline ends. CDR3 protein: CASSSVGSGNNSPLHF. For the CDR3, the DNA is TGTGCCAGCAGTTCTGTAGGGTCAGGAAATAATTCACCCCTCCACTTT.

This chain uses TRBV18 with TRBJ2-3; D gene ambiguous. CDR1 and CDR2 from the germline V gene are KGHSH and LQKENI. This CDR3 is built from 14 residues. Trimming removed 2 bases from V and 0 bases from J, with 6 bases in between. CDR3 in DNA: TGTGCCAGCTCACCAACACCTAGCACAGATACGCAGTATTTT. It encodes CASSPTPSTDTQYF.